The rows below give T cell receptor beta chains drawn from one sample of a study of spatial heterogeneity in lung cancer. TCRdb passed the 5' RACE reads through MiXCR, listing each CDR3 protein once. Counted here are approximately 110,000 distinct CDR3 sequences, 10% to 12% occurring once; the ten biggest clones make up roughly 24%. The specimen was PBMCs, collected at follow-up. Every receptor here comes from a female donor with early-stage non-small cell lung cancer. Both conserved end residues are part of each CDR3. D genes are given only for firm matches. Clone size appears in some rows only: once, few, many, or a class for an expanded clone.

j_gene: TRBJ1-2
len: 12
v_gene: TRBV12-3/TRBV12-4
abundance: -
d_gene: TRBD1
CDR3nt: TGTGCCAGCACTCGACAGGGGTATGGCTACACCTTC
CDR3aa: CASTRQGYGYTF

j_gene: TRBJ1-2
len: 13
v_gene: TRBV27
abundance: few
d_gene: -
CDR3nt: TGTGCCAGCAGGAGTTTTGGTTACTATGGCTACACCTTC
CDR3aa: CASRSFGYYGYTF

j_gene: TRBJ2-3
len: 15
v_gene: TRBV7-8
abundance: -
d_gene: TRBD2
CDR3nt: TGTGCCAGCAGCTGGACTAGCGGGAGTTCAGATACGCAGTATTTT
CDR3aa: CASSWTSGSSDTQYF

j_gene: TRBJ2-2
len: 16
v_gene: TRBV5-5
abundance: few
d_gene: TRBD2
CDR3nt: TGTGCCAGCAGCAAGACTAGCGGGACAAACACCGGGGAGCTGTTTTTT
CDR3aa: CASSKTSGTNTGELFF

j_gene: TRBJ2-2
len: 11
v_gene: TRBV7-2
abundance: -
d_gene: -
CDR3nt: TGTGCCAGCCGGGATGCCGGGGAGCTGTTTTTT
CDR3aa: CASRDAGELFF

j_gene: TRBJ2-1
len: 15
v_gene: TRBV20-1
abundance: -
d_gene: TRBD2
CDR3nt: TGCAGTGCTAGAGGCCGACTAGCCCTAGGGGATGAGCAGTTCTTC
CDR3aa: CSARGRLALGDEQFF

j_gene: TRBJ2-1
len: 14
v_gene: TRBV20-1
abundance: -
d_gene: -
CDR3nt: TGCAGTGCTGCTGACCCAGCGGGCCCAAATGAGCAGTTCTTC
CDR3aa: CSAADPAGPNEQFF

j_gene: TRBJ1-1
len: 17
v_gene: TRBV28
abundance: many
d_gene: -
CDR3nt: TGTGCCAGCAGTTTATGGGACCTAGGGAGGGGCTACTCTGAAGCTTTCTTT
CDR3aa: CASSLWDLGRGYSEAFF

j_gene: TRBJ2-5
len: 17
v_gene: TRBV28
abundance: many
d_gene: -
CDR3nt: TGTGCCAGCAGATCAGTCAACAGGCCAGAGGTGCTGGAGACCCAGTACTTC
CDR3aa: CASRSVNRPEVLETQYF

j_gene: TRBJ2-5
len: 12
v_gene: TRBV29-1
abundance: many
d_gene: -
CDR3nt: TGCAGCTACAGGACCGCCCAAGAGACCCAGTACTTC
CDR3aa: CSYRTAQETQYF

j_gene: TRBJ1-5
len: 17
v_gene: TRBV28
abundance: few
d_gene: -
CDR3nt: TGTGCCAGCAGTTCCCTACAGGGAGCTAATAGCAATCAGCCCCAGCATTTT
CDR3aa: CASSSLQGANSNQPQHF

j_gene: TRBJ1-5
len: 15
v_gene: TRBV6-1
abundance: -
d_gene: TRBD1
CDR3nt: TGTGCCAGCAGTGAAGCACCGGGACAGGGCATAGCCCAGCATTTT
CDR3aa: CASSEAPGQGIAQHF

j_gene: TRBJ2-2
len: 16
v_gene: TRBV5-1
abundance: -
d_gene: -
CDR3nt: TGCGCCAGCAGCTTGCGCCTAGCGCAGAACACCGGGGAGCTGTTTTTT
CDR3aa: CASSLRLAQNTGELFF

j_gene: TRBJ1-1
len: 13
v_gene: TRBV30
abundance: few
d_gene: -
CDR3nt: TGTGCCTGGAGTATAAGTCGCGGCACTGAAGCTTTCTTT
CDR3aa: CAWSISRGTEAFF

j_gene: TRBJ2-1
len: 17
v_gene: TRBV12-3/TRBV12-4
abundance: few
d_gene: TRBD2
CDR3nt: TGTGCCAGCTGGACTAGCGGGAGGCTGACCTCCTACAATGAGCAGTTCTTC
CDR3aa: CASWTSGRLTSYNEQFF

j_gene: TRBJ2-1
len: 15
v_gene: TRBV7-8
abundance: -
d_gene: -
CDR3nt: TGTGCCAGCAGGACGAGCGCGGAGGACTACAATGAGCAGTTCTTC
CDR3aa: CASRTSAEDYNEQFF

j_gene: TRBJ1-1
len: 16
v_gene: TRBV27
abundance: many
d_gene: TRBD1
CDR3nt: TGTGCCAGCAGTTCGGGAGGACAGGGGGTTGACACTGAAGCTTTCTTT
CDR3aa: CASSSGGQGVDTEAFF

j_gene: TRBJ2-5
len: 13
v_gene: TRBV28
abundance: many
d_gene: -
CDR3nt: TGTGCCAGCAGTTTCGTTCAAAGTGGGACCCAGTACTTC
CDR3aa: CASSFVQSGTQYF

j_gene: TRBJ2-7
len: 12
v_gene: TRBV28
abundance: few
d_gene: TRBD1
CDR3nt: TGTGCCAGCAGGGGACAGGGAGGGGAGCAGTACTTC
CDR3aa: CASRGQGGEQYF

j_gene: TRBJ1-6
len: 14
v_gene: TRBV20-1
abundance: few
d_gene: -
CDR3nt: TGCAGTGCTAGTTACCAGGAAAATAATTCACCCCTCCACTTT
CDR3aa: CSASYQENNSPLHF

j_gene: TRBJ1-5
len: 10
v_gene: TRBV12-5
abundance: few
d_gene: -
CDR3nt: TGTGCTAGTGGTTTCCAGCCCCAGCATTTT
CDR3aa: CASGFQPQHF

j_gene: TRBJ2-1
len: 13
v_gene: TRBV7-6
abundance: -
d_gene: -
CDR3nt: TGTGCCAGCAGCTCATCGAAGCTCGATGAGCAGTTCTTC
CDR3aa: CASSSSKLDEQFF

j_gene: TRBJ1-1
len: 15
v_gene: TRBV7-9
abundance: many
d_gene: TRBD1
CDR3nt: TGTGCCAGCAGCCCGCGACAGGGATCGAACACTGAAGCTTTCTTT
CDR3aa: CASSPRQGSNTEAFF

j_gene: TRBJ2-3
len: 13
v_gene: TRBV2
abundance: few
d_gene: -
CDR3nt: TGTGCCAGCAGTGACGGATACACAGATACGCAGTATTTT
CDR3aa: CASSDGYTDTQYF

j_gene: TRBJ1-4
len: 12
v_gene: TRBV10-2
abundance: -
d_gene: -
CDR3nt: TGCGCCAGCAATTCAGGGGACGAAAAACTGTTTTTT
CDR3aa: CASNSGDEKLFF

j_gene: TRBJ2-1
len: 17
v_gene: TRBV6-5
abundance: many
d_gene: -
CDR3nt: TGTGCCAGCAGTTACAGGGGTCCTGACCCTGTGGACAATGAGCAGTTCTTC
CDR3aa: CASSYRGPDPVDNEQFF

j_gene: TRBJ2-3
len: 20
v_gene: TRBV10-2
abundance: few
d_gene: TRBD2
CDR3nt: TGCGCCAGCTCCCAAAGTCGACTAGCGGGAGTTCGGTCAATCACAGATACGCAGTATTTT
CDR3aa: CASSQSRLAGVRSITDTQYF

j_gene: TRBJ1-1
len: 14
v_gene: TRBV28
abundance: many
d_gene: -
CDR3nt: TGTGCCAGCAGTCCTTACAATGCGAACACTGAAGCTTTCTTT
CDR3aa: CASSPYNANTEAFF

j_gene: TRBJ1-5
len: 15
v_gene: TRBV7-2
abundance: -
d_gene: -
CDR3nt: TGTGCCAGCAGCTTAGTAGTCGGGTCAGATCAGCCCCAGCATTTT
CDR3aa: CASSLVVGSDQPQHF

j_gene: TRBJ2-3
len: 14
v_gene: TRBV5-1
abundance: few
d_gene: TRBD2
CDR3nt: TGCGCCACGAGGGCGGGAGCCCACACAGATACGCAGTATTTT
CDR3aa: CATRAGAHTDTQYF

j_gene: TRBJ2-3
len: 14
v_gene: TRBV7-2
abundance: many
d_gene: TRBD1
CDR3nt: TGTGCCAGCAGCCCGGGACAGGCCACAGATACGCAGTATTTT
CDR3aa: CASSPGQATDTQYF

j_gene: TRBJ2-1
len: 12
v_gene: TRBV7-2
abundance: -
d_gene: -
CDR3nt: TGTGCCAGCAGCTATCGGACCCTACGGCAGTTCTTC
CDR3aa: CASSYRTLRQFF

j_gene: TRBJ2-6
len: 15
v_gene: TRBV6-5
abundance: few
d_gene: -
CDR3nt: TGTGCCAGCAGTTACTGGGGCTCTGGGGCCAACGTCCTGACTTTC
CDR3aa: CASSYWGSGANVLTF

j_gene: TRBJ1-1
len: 15
v_gene: TRBV28
abundance: few
d_gene: -
CDR3nt: TGTGCCAGCAGTTTAGATCACTTGATGAACACTGAAGCTTTCTTT
CDR3aa: CASSLDHLMNTEAFF

j_gene: TRBJ1-4
len: 12
v_gene: TRBV2
abundance: many
d_gene: -
CDR3nt: TGTGCCAGCAGTGCACACAATGAAAAACTGTTTTTT
CDR3aa: CASSAHNEKLFF

j_gene: TRBJ1-2
len: 14
v_gene: TRBV28
abundance: -
d_gene: TRBD1
CDR3nt: TGTGCCAGCAGTTTAACGACAGGGGGATATGGCTACACCTTC
CDR3aa: CASSLTTGGYGYTF

j_gene: TRBJ2-3
len: 18
v_gene: TRBV18
abundance: many
d_gene: TRBD2
CDR3nt: TGTGCCAGCTCACTATCAGGACTAGCGGAGGGCACACGGGATACGCAGTATTTT
CDR3aa: CASSLSGLAEGTRDTQYF

j_gene: TRBJ2-2
len: 14
v_gene: TRBV5-4
abundance: -
d_gene: TRBD2
CDR3nt: TGTGCCAGCAGCTTGACTAGCGGGAAGGGGGAGCTGTTTTTT
CDR3aa: CASSLTSGKGELFF

j_gene: TRBJ1-4
len: 14
v_gene: TRBV5-1
abundance: few
d_gene: -
CDR3nt: TGCGCCAGCAGCCAGGGGCCGTCTAATGAAAAACTGTTTTTT
CDR3aa: CASSQGPSNEKLFF

j_gene: TRBJ2-1
len: 14
v_gene: TRBV7-2
abundance: -
d_gene: -
CDR3nt: TGTGCCAGCAGCCCAGGGCTTTTCGTTGGTGAGCAGTTCTTC
CDR3aa: CASSPGLFVGEQFF

j_gene: TRBJ2-3
len: 15
v_gene: TRBV25-1
abundance: -
d_gene: TRBD2
CDR3nt: TGTGCCAGCAACGGACTAGCGGGAATCACAGATACGCAGTATTTT
CDR3aa: CASNGLAGITDTQYF

j_gene: TRBJ2-1
len: 13
v_gene: TRBV30
abundance: -
d_gene: -
CDR3nt: TGTGCCTGTACAGCTGGTCCCTACAATGAGCAGTTCTTC
CDR3aa: CACTAGPYNEQFF

j_gene: TRBJ2-7
len: 14
v_gene: TRBV7-2
abundance: -
d_gene: TRBD2
CDR3nt: TGTGCCAGCAGAAACCCTAGCGGGAGCTACGAGCAGTACTTC
CDR3aa: CASRNPSGSYEQYF

j_gene: TRBJ2-2
len: 14
v_gene: TRBV20-1
abundance: -
d_gene: -
CDR3nt: TGCAGTGCCACGCAGGGGATCCACACCGGGGAGCTGTTTTTT
CDR3aa: CSATQGIHTGELFF

j_gene: TRBJ1-1
len: 13
v_gene: TRBV12-3/TRBV12-4
abundance: -
d_gene: -
CDR3nt: TGTGCCAGCAGTTCCGGGGGCGCCACGGACGCTTTCTTT
CDR3aa: CASSSGGATDAFF

j_gene: TRBJ2-3
len: 14
v_gene: TRBV6-2/TRBV6-3
abundance: many
d_gene: -
CDR3nt: TGTGCCAGCAGTTCGGGATCCTCCACAGATACGCAGTATTTT
CDR3aa: CASSSGSSTDTQYF

j_gene: TRBJ1-2
len: 15
v_gene: TRBV27
abundance: few
d_gene: TRBD1
CDR3nt: TGTGCCAGCAGTTCCCGGGACAGGGCTAACTATGGCTACACCTTC
CDR3aa: CASSSRDRANYGYTF

j_gene: TRBJ2-4
len: 16
v_gene: TRBV6-2/TRBV6-3
abundance: few
d_gene: -
CDR3nt: TGTGCCAGCAGTCCAATGCGGACTGAAGCCAAAAACATTCAGTACTTC
CDR3aa: CASSPMRTEAKNIQYF

j_gene: TRBJ1-2
len: 11
v_gene: TRBV29-1
abundance: few
d_gene: -
CDR3nt: TGCAGCGGCACAGGGTTTGGTGGCTACACCTTC
CDR3aa: CSGTGFGGYTF

j_gene: TRBJ2-5
len: 12
v_gene: TRBV10-3
abundance: -
d_gene: -
CDR3nt: TGTGCCATCGGAAGGGCTAAGGAGACCCAGTACTTC
CDR3aa: CAIGRAKETQYF

j_gene: TRBJ1-6
len: 15
v_gene: TRBV7-9
abundance: -
d_gene: -
CDR3nt: TGTGCCAGCAGCTTAGCGGACCGAAGGAATTCACCCCTCCACTTT
CDR3aa: CASSLADRRNSPLHF

j_gene: TRBJ2-1
len: 21
v_gene: TRBV14
abundance: few
d_gene: -
CDR3nt: TGTGCCAGCAGCCAAGATCAGAAGATCGGGCGGCAGGGAAAATCCTACAATGAGCAGTTCTTC
CDR3aa: CASSQDQKIGRQGKSYNEQFF

j_gene: TRBJ1-5
len: 15
v_gene: TRBV10-2
abundance: many
d_gene: -
CDR3nt: TGCGCCAGCAGTGAGTCTTCGGGGAGCAATCAGCCCCAGCATTTT
CDR3aa: CASSESSGSNQPQHF

j_gene: TRBJ2-1
len: 13
v_gene: TRBV27
abundance: many
d_gene: -
CDR3nt: TGTGCCAGCCGCACCGGGGTCTACAATGAGCAGTTCTTC
CDR3aa: CASRTGVYNEQFF

j_gene: TRBJ1-1
len: 13
v_gene: TRBV12-3/TRBV12-4
abundance: few
d_gene: TRBD1
CDR3nt: TGTGCCGCCCGGGACAGGGCTGACACTGAAGCTTTCTTT
CDR3aa: CAARDRADTEAFF